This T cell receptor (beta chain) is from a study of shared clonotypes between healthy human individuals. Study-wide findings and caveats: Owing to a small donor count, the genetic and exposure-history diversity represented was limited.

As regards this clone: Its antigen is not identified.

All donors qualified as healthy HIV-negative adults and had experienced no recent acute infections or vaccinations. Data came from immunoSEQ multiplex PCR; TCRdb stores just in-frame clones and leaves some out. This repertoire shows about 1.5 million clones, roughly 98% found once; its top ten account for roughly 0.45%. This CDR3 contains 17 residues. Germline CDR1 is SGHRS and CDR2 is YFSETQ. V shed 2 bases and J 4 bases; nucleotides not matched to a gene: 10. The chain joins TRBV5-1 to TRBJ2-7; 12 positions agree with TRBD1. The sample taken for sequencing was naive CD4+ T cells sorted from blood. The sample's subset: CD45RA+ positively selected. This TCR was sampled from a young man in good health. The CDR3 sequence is CASSLTGTGGLNYEQYF. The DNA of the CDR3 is TGCGCCAGCAGCTTAACCGGGACAGGGGGCCTTAATTACGAGCAGTACTTC.